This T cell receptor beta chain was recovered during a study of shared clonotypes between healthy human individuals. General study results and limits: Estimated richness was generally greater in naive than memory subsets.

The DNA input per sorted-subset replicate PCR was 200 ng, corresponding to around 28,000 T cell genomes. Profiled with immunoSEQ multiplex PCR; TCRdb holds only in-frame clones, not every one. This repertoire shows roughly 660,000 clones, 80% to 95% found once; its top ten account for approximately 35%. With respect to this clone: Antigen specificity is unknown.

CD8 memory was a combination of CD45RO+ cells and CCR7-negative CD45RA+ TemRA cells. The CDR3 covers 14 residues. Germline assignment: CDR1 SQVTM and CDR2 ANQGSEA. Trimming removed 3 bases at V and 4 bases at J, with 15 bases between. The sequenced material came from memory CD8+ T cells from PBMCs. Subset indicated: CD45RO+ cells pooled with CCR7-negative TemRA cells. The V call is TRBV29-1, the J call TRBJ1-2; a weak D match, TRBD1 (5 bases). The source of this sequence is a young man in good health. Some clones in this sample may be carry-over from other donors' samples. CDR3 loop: CSVEGGTFIYGYTF. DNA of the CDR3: TGCAGCGTTGAGGGGGGGACGTTCATCTATGGCTACACCTTC.